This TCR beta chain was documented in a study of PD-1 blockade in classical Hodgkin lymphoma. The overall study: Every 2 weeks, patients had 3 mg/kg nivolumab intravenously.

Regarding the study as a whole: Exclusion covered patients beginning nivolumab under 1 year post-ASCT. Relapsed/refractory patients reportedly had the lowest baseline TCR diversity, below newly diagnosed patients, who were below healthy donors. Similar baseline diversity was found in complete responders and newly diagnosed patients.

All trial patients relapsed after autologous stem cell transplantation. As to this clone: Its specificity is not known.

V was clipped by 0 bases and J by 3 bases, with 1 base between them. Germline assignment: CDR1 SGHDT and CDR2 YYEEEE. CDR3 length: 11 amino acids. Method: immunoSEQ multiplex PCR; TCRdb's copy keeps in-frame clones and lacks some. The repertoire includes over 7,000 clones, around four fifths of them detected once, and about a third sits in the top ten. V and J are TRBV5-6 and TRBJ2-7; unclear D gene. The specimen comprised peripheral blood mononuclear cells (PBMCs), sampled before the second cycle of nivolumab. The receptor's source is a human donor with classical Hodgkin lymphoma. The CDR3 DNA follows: TGTGCCAGCAGCTTGGGCTACGAGCAGTACTTC. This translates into CASSLGYEQYF.